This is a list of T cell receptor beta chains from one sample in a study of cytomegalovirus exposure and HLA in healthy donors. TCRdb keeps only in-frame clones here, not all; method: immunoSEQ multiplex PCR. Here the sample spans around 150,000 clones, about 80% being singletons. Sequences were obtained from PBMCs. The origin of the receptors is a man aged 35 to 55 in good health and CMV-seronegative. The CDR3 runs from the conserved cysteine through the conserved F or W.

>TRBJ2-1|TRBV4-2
CANSTTGGLGNEQFF
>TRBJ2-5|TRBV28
CAIRPTVQETQYF
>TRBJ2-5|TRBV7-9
CASSRVGTGRETQYF
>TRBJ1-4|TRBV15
CATSGARGTGEKLFF
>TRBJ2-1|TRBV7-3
CASSLTGAGTYNEQFF
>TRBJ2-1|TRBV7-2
CASSPPQRTSGGYREQFF
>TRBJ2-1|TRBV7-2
CASSQRGFHEQFF
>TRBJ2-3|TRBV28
CASRATGTSTDTQYF
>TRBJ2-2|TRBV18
CASSPRSGQLTGELFF
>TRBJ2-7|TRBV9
CASSVSYQYPGYEQYF
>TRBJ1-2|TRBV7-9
CSSSFAGTGSYGYTF
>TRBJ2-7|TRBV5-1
CASSWDRADYEQYF
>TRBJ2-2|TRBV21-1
CAGSKQGGQTNTGELFF
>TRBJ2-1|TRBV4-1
CASSQDQAEYNEQFF
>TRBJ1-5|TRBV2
CASTSGLYGNQPQHF
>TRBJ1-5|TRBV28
CASRPGEWRNQPQHF
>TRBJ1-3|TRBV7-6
CASSQGQGRRNTIYF
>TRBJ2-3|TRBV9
CASSVTRASTDTQYF
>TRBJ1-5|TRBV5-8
CASSLLIGVGGNQPQHF
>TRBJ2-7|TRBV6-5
CASRVDRTSYEQYF
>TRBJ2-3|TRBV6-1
CASSAGGGHTDTQYF
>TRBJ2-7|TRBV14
CASSQSGQGNEQYF
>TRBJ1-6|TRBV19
CASSPQGSVSSPLHF
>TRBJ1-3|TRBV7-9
CASSLPMTGPGNTIYF
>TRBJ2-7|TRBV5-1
CASSLTGSSYEQYF
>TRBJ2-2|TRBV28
CASSLSVEGSGELFF
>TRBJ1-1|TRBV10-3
CAISGGGGTGTEAFF
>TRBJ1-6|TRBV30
CAWSEDSSYNSPLHF
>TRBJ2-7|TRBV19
CASSTTRLAPYEQYF
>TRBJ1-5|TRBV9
CASSAGQGGNQPQHF
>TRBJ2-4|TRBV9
CASSVAPGAKNSQYF
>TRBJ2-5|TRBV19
CASSNRGTETQYF